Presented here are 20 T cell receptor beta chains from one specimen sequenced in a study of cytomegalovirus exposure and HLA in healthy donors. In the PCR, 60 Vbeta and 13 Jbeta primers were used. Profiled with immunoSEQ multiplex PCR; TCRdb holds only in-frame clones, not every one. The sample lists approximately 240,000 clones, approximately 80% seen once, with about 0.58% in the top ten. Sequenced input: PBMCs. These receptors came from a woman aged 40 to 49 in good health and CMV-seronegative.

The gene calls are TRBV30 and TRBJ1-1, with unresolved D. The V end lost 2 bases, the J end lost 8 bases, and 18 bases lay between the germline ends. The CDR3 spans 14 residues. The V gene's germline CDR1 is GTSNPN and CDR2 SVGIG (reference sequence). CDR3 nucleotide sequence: TGTGCCTGGAGTCCAGGCCTCATCCCGTGGGAAGCTTTCTTT. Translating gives CAWSPGLIPWEAFF.

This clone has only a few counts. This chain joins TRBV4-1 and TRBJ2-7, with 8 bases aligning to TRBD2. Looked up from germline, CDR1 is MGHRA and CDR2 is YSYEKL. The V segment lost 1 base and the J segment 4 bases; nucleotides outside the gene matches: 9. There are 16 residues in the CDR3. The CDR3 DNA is TGCGCCAGCAGCCAAGGGGCGGGGGGCGCGTGGTACGAGCAGTACTTC. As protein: CASSQGAGGAWYEQYF.

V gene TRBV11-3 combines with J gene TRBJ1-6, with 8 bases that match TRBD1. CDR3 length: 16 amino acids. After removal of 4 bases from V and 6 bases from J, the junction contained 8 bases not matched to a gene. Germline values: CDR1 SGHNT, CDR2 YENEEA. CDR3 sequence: CASSSGQGGTNSPLHF. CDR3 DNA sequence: TGTGCCAGCAGCTCAGGACAGGGAGGAACTAATTCACCCCTCCACTTT.

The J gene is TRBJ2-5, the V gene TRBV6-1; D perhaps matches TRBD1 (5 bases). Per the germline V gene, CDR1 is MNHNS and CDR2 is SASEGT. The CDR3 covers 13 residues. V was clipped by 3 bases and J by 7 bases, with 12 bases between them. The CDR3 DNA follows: TGTGCCAGCAGTGATCAGCAGGGATCGACCCAGTACTTC. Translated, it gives CASSDQQGSTQYF.

The CDR3 loop reads CASSPSLSTDTQYF. The CDR3 DNA reads TGTGCCAGCAGCCCTAGCCTTAGCACAGATACGCAGTATTTT. V gene TRBV14 combines with J gene TRBJ2-3; D might be TRBD2 (5 bases). V was clipped by 4 bases and J by 0 bases, with 8 bases between them. The length of the CDR3 is 14 residues. Germline V lookup: CDR1 SGHDN, CDR2 FVKESK.

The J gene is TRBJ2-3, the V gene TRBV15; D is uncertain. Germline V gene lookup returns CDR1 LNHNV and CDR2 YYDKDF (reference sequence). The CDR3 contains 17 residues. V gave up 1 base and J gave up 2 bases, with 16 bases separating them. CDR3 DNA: TGTGCCACCAGCAGAGTCGCAGGTTTTTCTCCCACAGATACGCAGTATTTT. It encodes CATSRVAGFSPTDTQYF. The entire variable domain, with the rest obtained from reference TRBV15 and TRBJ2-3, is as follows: DAMVIQNPRYQVTQFGKPVTLSCSQTLNHNVMYWYQQKSSQAPKLLFHYYDKDFNNEADTPDNFQSRRPNTSFCFLDIRSPGLGDTAMYLCATSRVAGFSPTDTQYFGPGTRLTVL.

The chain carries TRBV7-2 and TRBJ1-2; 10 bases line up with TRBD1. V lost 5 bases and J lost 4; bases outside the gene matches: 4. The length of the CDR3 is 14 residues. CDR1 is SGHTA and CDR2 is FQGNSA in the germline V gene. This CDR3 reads CASSRRDRGYGYTF. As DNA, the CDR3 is TGTGCCAGCAGCCGTCGGGACAGGGGCTATGGCTACACCTTC.

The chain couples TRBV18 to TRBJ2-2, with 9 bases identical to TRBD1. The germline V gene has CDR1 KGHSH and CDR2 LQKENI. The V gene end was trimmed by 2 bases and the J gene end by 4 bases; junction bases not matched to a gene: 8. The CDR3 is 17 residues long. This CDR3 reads CASSPKGPGQGTGELFF. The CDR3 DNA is TGTGCCAGCTCACCAAAGGGGCCGGGACAGGGCACCGGGGAGCTGTTTTTT. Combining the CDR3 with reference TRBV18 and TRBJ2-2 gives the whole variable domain NAGVMQNPRHLVRRRGQEARLRCSPMKGHSHVYWYRQLPEEGLKFMVYLQKENIIDESGMPKERFSAEFPKEGPSILRIQQVVRGDSAAYFCASSPKGPGQGTGELFFGEGSRLTVL.

CDR3: CASSQVTTGIYTEAFF. CDR3 in DNA: TGTGCCAGCAGCCAAGTAACGACAGGGATCTACACTGAAGCTTTCTTT. The chain employs TRBV14 and TRBJ1-1, with 7 bases lining up with TRBD1. This CDR3 has 16 residues. Per the germline V gene, CDR1 is SGHDN and CDR2 is FVKESK. V shed 1 base and J 3 bases; nucleotides not matched to a gene: 8.

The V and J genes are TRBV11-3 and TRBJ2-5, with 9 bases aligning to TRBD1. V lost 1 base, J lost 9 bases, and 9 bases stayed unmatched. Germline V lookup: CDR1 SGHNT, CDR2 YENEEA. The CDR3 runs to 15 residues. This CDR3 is CASSLGGRQGGPQYF. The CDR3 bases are TGTGCCAGCAGCTTAGGGGGCAGACAGGGGGGACCCCAGTACTTC.

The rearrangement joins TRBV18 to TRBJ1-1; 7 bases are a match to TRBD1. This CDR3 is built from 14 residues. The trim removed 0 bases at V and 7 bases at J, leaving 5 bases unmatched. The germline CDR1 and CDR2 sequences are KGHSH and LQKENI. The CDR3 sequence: CASSPPGTVNEAFF. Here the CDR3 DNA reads TGTGCCAGCTCACCACCCGGGACAGTTAATGAAGCTTTCTTT.

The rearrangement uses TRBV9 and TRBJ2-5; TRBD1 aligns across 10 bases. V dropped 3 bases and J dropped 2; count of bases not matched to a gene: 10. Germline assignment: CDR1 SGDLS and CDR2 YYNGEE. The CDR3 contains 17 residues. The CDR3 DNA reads TGTGCCAGCAGCGACCGTCCCGGGACAGGGGATCAAGAGACCCAGTACTTC. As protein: CASSDRPGTGDQETQYF.

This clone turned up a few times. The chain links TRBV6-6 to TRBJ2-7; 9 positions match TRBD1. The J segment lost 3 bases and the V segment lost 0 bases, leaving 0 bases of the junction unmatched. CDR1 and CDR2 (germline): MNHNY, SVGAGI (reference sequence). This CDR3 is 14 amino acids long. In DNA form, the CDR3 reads TGTGCCAGCAGTTACTCGACAGGGGGCTACGAGCAGTACTTC. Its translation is CASSYSTGGYEQYF.

DNA of the CDR3: TGTGCCAGCAGAGGGGTCTTCCATATCTCTGGAAACACCATATATTTT. Residues: CASRGVFHISGNTIYF. The chain uses TRBV4-2 and TRBJ1-3; TRBD1 is a possible D gene (5 bases). The V gene lost 6 bases and the J gene lost 0 bases, with 15 bases spanning the gap. This CDR3 contains 16 residues. Germline-derived CDR1 and CDR2 are LGHNA and YNFKEQ.

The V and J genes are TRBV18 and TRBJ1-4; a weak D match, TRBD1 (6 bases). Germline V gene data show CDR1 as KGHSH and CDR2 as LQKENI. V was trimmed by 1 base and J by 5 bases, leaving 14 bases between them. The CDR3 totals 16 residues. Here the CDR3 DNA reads TGTGCCAGCTCACCACAACAGGGTTCAGGGAATGAAAAACTGTTTTTT. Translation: CASSPQQGSGNEKLFF.

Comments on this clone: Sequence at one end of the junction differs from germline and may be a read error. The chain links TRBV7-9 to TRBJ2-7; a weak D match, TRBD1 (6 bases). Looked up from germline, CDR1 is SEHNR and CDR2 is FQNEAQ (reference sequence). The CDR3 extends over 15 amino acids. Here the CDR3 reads CSSSPGQTLFDEQYF. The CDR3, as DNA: TGTTCCAGCAGCCCCGGACAGACCTTGTTTGACGAGCAGTACTTC.

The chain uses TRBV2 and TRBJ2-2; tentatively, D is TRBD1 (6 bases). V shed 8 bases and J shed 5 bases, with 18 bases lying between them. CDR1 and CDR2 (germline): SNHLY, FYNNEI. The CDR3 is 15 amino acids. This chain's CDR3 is CASGGVPILTGELFF. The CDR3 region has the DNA TGTGCCAGCGGGGGCGTACCCATCTTAACCGGGGAGCTGTTTTTT.

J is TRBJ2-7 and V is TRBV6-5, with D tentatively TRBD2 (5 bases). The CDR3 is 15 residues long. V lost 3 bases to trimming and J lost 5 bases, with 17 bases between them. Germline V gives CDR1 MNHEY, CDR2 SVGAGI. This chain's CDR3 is CASSYAGPPSDEQYF. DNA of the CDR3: TGTGCCAGCAGTTATGCGGGCCCCCCGAGCGACGAGCAGTACTTC.

This chain's CDR3 is CASSHRDRITDTQYF. CDR3 coding DNA: TGTGCCAGCAGCCACCGGGACAGGATCACAGATACGCAGTATTTT. The rearrangement links TRBV11-2 to TRBJ2-3; 8 bases are a match to TRBD1. The CDR3 runs to 15 residues. V lost 5 bases and J lost 2; bases outside the gene matches: 6. Germline V gene data show CDR1 as SGHAT and CDR2 as FQNNGV.

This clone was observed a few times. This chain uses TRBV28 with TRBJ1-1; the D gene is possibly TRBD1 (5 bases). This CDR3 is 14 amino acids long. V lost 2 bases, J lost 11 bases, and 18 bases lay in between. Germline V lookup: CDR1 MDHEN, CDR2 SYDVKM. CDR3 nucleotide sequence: TGTGCCAGCAGTTTAAATGCGGTCCAGGCAGGGGCTTTCTTT. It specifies CASSLNAVQAGAFF.